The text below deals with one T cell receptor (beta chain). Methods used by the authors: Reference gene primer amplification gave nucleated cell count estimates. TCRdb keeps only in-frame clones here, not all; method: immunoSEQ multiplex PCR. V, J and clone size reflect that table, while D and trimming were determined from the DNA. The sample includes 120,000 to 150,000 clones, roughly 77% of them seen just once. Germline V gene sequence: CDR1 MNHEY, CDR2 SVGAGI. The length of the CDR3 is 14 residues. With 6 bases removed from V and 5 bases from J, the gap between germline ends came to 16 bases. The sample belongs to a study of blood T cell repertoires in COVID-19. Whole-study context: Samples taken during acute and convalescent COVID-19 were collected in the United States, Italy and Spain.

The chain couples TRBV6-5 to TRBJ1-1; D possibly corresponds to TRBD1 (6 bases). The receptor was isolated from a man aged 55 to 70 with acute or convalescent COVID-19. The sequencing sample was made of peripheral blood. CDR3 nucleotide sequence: TGTGCCAGCAGGTCGGCGGCAGGGGTAACTGAAGCTTTCTTT. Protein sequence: CASRSAAGVTEAFF.